This entry lists 9 T cell receptor beta chains sequenced from one sample in a study of shared clonotypes between healthy human individuals. Profiling relied on immunoSEQ multiplex PCR, and the TCRdb table lists in-frame clones only, not all of them. The data hold under 750,000 clones, with just under 75% observed a single time. Sequenced material: memory CD4+ T cells sorted from blood. Subset: CD45RA-negative fraction. These receptors were taken from a woman aged 30 to 39 in good health.

The chain links TRBV5-8 to TRBJ1-1; D possibly corresponds to TRBD1 (6 bases). Germline loops: CDR1 SGHTS, CDR2 YDEGEE. Trimming removed 5 bases from V and 4 bases from J, with 9 bases in between. The CDR3 sequence is 12 residues long. The CDR3 DNA reads TGTGCCAGCAGAGGCAGGGGCACTGAAGCTTTCTTT. Residues: CASRGRGTEAFF.

Comment on this clone: A read error likely explains this, since a far larger clone differs by one base. This CDR3 is also generated by other DNA sequences in the sample. The J gene is TRBJ1-1, the V gene TRBV5-1, with D tentatively TRBD1 (6 bases). Germline lookup yields CDR1 SGHRS and CDR2 YFSETQ. The CDR3 contains 14 residues. Trimming took off 2 bases at V and 1 base at J, with 9 bases between the two ends. The CDR3 bases are TGCGCCAGCAGCTTCCAGGGGACGAACACTGAAGCTTTCTTT. It yields the protein CASSFQGTNTEAFF.

V and J are TRBV19 and TRBJ2-7, with 9 positions matching TRBD1. After removal of 5 bases from V and 3 bases from J, the junction contained 5 bases not matched to a gene. The germline CDR1 and CDR2 sequences are LNHDA and SQIVND (reference sequence). The CDR3 spans 14 residues. The CDR3 spells CASSSGTGFYEQYF. CDR3 DNA sequence: TGTGCCAGTAGTTCCGGGACAGGGTTCTACGAGCAGTACTTC.

This chain connects TRBV4-1 to TRBJ2-7; possible D gene TRBD2, 6 bases. Germline-derived CDR1 and CDR2 are MGHRA and YSYEKL. Trimming took 1 base from V and 3 from J, leaving 16 bases between them. The CDR3 runs 16 residues. The CDR3 coding sequence is TGCGCCAGCAGCCAAGTTTTCAGGAGGGCCGGCTACGAGCAGTACTTC. Protein sequence: CASSQVFRRAGYEQYF.

The chain uses TRBV2 and TRBJ2-3; no clear D. Germline-derived CDR1 and CDR2 are SNHLY and FYNNEI. V was clipped by 9 bases and J by 1 base, with 8 bases between them. The CDR3 is made up of 12 amino acids. The CDR3 spells CASSRGTDTQYF. The CDR3 nucleotides read TGTGCCAGTAGCAGAGGCACAGATACGCAGTATTTT.

V is TRBV5-1 and J is TRBJ1-2, with D tentatively TRBD1 (6 bases). This CDR3 region has 13 residues. The germline V and J ends were trimmed by 0 bases and 8 bases, with 11 bases remaining between them. Germline values: CDR1 SGHRS, CDR2 YFSETQ. In nucleotides, the CDR3 is TGCGCCAGCAGCTTGGCGGGGGGCGAGGGCTACACCTTC. The encoded protein is CASSLAGGEGYTF.

As concerns this clone: Germline and junction disagree at one end, which may indicate a read error. The chain is built from TRBV18 and TRBJ2-5; D remains unclear. The germline gives CDR1 KGHSH, CDR2 LQKENI. The CDR3 consists of 15 residues. DNA of the CDR3: TGTGTCAGCTCCTCGGGCCCGCCCGGACAAGAGACCCAGTACTTC. Protein product: CVSSSGPPGQETQYF. Filled out from reference TRBV18 and TRBJ2-5, the complete variable domain reads NAGVMQNPRHLVRRRGQEARLRCSPMKGHSHVYWYRQLPEEGLKFMVYLQKENIIDESGMPKERFSAEFPKEGPSILRIQQVVRGDSAAYFCVSSSGPPGQETQYFGPGTRLLVL.

The J gene is TRBJ2-3, the V gene TRBV2; 7 nucleotides agree with TRBD1. This CDR3 is 15 amino acids long. CDR1 and CDR2 (germline): SNHLY, FYNNEI. Trimming took 4 bases from V and 2 from J; bases not matched to a gene: 6. The CDR3, as DNA: TGTGCCAGCAGTGCCCAGGGGGTTAACACAGATACGCAGTATTTT. Translating gives CASSAQGVNTDTQYF.

This clone came up once. The chain joins TRBV28 to TRBJ2-2; tentatively, D is TRBD1 (5 bases). The V end lost 5 bases, the J end lost 2 bases, and 9 bases lay between the germline ends. CDR1 and CDR2 from the germline V gene are MDHEN and SYDVKM. This CDR3 has 14 residues. The CDR3 region is CASSTGQNTGELFF. CDR3 sequence (DNA): TGTGCCAGCAGTACCGGACAAAACACCGGGGAGCTGTTTTTT.